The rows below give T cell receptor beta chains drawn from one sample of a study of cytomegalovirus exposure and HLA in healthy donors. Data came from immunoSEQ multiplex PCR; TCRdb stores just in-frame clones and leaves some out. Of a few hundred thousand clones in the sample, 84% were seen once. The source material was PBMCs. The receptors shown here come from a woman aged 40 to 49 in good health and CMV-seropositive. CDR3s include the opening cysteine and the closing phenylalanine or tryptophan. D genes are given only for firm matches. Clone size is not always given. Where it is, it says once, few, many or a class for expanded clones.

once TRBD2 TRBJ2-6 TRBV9 CASSGGGSGANVLTF TGTGCCAGCAGCGGGGGGGGCTCTGGGGCCAACGTCCTGACTTTC
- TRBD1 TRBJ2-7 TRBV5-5 CASSPTGVVTYEQYF TGTGCCAGCAGCCCGACAGGGGTGGTCACCTACGAGCAGTACTTC
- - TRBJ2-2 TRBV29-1 CSVDSPGQTNTGELFF TGCAGCGTCGATTCTCCGGGACAAACGAACACTGGGGAGCTGTTTTTT
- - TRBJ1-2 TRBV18 CASSPATGYYGYTF TGTGCCAGCTCACCAGCCACGGGTTACTATGGCTACACCTTC
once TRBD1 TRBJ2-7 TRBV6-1 CASSENRGPYEQYF TGTGCCAGCAGTGAAAACAGGGGACCGTACGAGCAGTACTTC
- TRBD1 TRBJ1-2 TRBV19 CASSPTTGANYGYTF TGTGCCAGTAGTCCCACGACAGGGGCTAACTATGGCTACACCTTC
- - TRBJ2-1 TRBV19 CASSMGAGGKYNEQFF TGTGCCAGTAGTATGGGGGCAGGGGGGAAGTACAATGAGCAGTTCTTC
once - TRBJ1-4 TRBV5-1 CASSIRTAEKLFF TGCGCCAGCAGCATACGGACTGCTGAAAAACTGTTTTTT
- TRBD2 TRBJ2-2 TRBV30 CAWSVLLAGTGELFF TGTGCCTGGAGTGTGTTACTAGCGGGCACCGGGGAGCTGTTTTTT
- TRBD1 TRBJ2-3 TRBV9 CASSVVPQGADTQYF TGTGCCAGCAGCGTAGTTCCCCAGGGGGCAGATACGCAGTATTTT
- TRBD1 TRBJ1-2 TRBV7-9 CASSAQGAGYGYTF TGTGCCAGCAGCGCCCAGGGGGCAGGCTATGGCTACACCTTC
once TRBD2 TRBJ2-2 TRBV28 CASSFLADTGELFF TGTGCCAGCAGTTTTCTAGCGGACACCGGGGAGCTGTTTTTT
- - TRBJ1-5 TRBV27 CASSFDGGNQPQHF TGTGCCAGCAGCTTCGACGGGGGCAATCAGCCCCAGCATTTT
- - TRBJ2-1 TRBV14 CASSQERVGKQFF TGTGCCAGCAGCCAAGAGAGGGTGGGAAAGCAGTTCTTC
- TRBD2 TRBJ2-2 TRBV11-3 CASSSNPGTSGLKTGELFF TGTGCCAGCAGCTCCAACCCCGGGACTAGCGGGTTGAAAACCGGGGAGCTGTTTTTT
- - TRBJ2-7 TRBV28 CASRPDNYEQYF TGTGCCAGCAGACCAGACAACTACGAGCAGTACTTC